Shown below are 10 T cell receptor beta chains from a single sample sequenced in a study of blood T cell repertoires in COVID-19. This table comes from immunoSEQ multiplex PCR, and its TCRdb copy is limited to in-frame clones, with some not included. The data contain about 81,000 clones, roughly 89% of them singletons. The source material was PBMCs or T cells enriched from blood (not recorded which). The receptors derive from a woman between 50 and 59 years old with acute COVID-19.

The V call is TRBV30, the J call TRBJ1-5; 7 bases are shared with TRBD1. The CDR3 has 13 amino acids. With 5 bases clipped from V and 5 bases from J, the junction kept 6 bases outside the gene matches. CDR1 and CDR2 (germline): GTSNPN, SVGIG (reference sequence). CDR3 coding DNA: TGTGCCTGGGCTGACAGGGCCGATCAGCCCCAGCATTTT. This gives the protein CAWADRADQPQHF.

The chain is built from TRBV5-1 and TRBJ2-5, with 7 nucleotides matching TRBD1. Per the germline V gene, CDR1 is SGHRS and CDR2 is YFSETQ. With V trimmed by 3 bases and J by 5 bases, 7 bases remained unmatched. This CDR3 spans 14 amino acids. The CDR3 coding sequence is TGCGCCAGCAGCTCCGACAGGGTTGCCGAGACCCAGTACTTC. Translation: CASSSDRVAETQYF.

This clone appeared a single time. The chain couples TRBV18 to TRBJ2-2; weak D call: TRBD1 (6 bases). From germline, CDR1 is KGHSH and CDR2 LQKENI. The CDR3 runs 18 residues. V lost 1 base and J lost 6, with 21 bases in between. For the CDR3, the DNA is TGTGCCAGCTCACCACGGGCCCGTCAGGGGTATGAAGCCGGGGAGCTGTTTTTT. This translates into CASSPRARQGYEAGELFF.

The CDR3 nucleotides read TGTGCCAGCAGCACAGCCCCAACAGGGTCTGGAAACACCATATATTTT. It translates to CASSTAPTGSGNTIYF. V gene TRBV7-2 combines with J gene TRBJ1-3; a possible D gene is TRBD1 (6 bases). This CDR3 has 16 residues. Germline V gene sequence: CDR1 SGHTA, CDR2 FQGNSA. V was cut by 5 bases and J by 1 base, with 15 bases left in between.

This clone was recorded once. This sequence joins TRBV21-1 and TRBJ2-5; TRBD2 was called by the table and not checked on the DNA. TRBV21-1 counts as a pseudogene. This CDR3 contains 20 residues. CDR3 in amino acids: CASSKDQILSGSAGKETQYF. The CDR3 nucleotides read TGTGCCAGCAGCAAAGACCAAATACTTAGCGGGAGTGCGGGGAAGGAGACCCAGTACTTC.

The genes are TRBV5-8 and TRBJ1-1; D is unclear. V gave up 0 bases and J gave up 4 bases, with 13 bases separating them. The CDR3 sequence is 15 residues long. Germline V gene data show CDR1 as SGHTS and CDR2 as YDEGEE. The CDR3 spells CASSLAAVEVTEAFF. CDR3 sequence (DNA): TGTGCCAGCAGCTTGGCCGCCGTGGAGGTCACTGAAGCTTTCTTT.

J is TRBJ2-1 and V is TRBV29-1; TRBD2 might be the D (6 bases). The CDR3 has 15 residues. Trimming cost V 3 bases and J 4 bases, with 16 bases left between them. Germline V gene data show CDR1 as SQVTM and CDR2 as ANQGSEA. Here the CDR3 reads CSVEREPGTYNEQFF. CDR3 DNA sequence: TGCAGCGTTGAGAGGGAACCCGGGACTTACAATGAGCAGTTCTTC.

This clone appeared once. The chain is built from TRBV19 and TRBJ1-5, with D maybe TRBD1 (5 bases). This CDR3 is built from 13 residues. Germline V gene data show CDR1 as LNHDA and CDR2 as SQIVND (reference sequence). V was shortened by 6 bases and J by 6 bases, with 12 bases between the two germline ends. This CDR3 is CASSRQPSQPQHF. The CDR3 bases are TGTGCCAGTAGCAGACAGCCCTCTCAGCCCCAGCATTTT.

This chain links TRBV19 with TRBJ2-1, with 7 bases aligning to TRBD2. The CDR3 has 16 amino acids. Germline-derived CDR1 and CDR2 are LNHDA and SQIVND (reference sequence). Unmatched junction bases numbered 15, after V lost 3 bases and J lost 10 bases. In DNA form, the CDR3 reads TGTGCCAGTAGTATGGGTGGCGGGAGCTTCCCTCGGGAGCAGTTCTTC. Protein: CASSMGGGSFPREQFF.

The gene calls are TRBV29-1 and TRBJ2-3; D gene ambiguous. This CDR3 spans 15 amino acids. The ends were cut back, 6 bases at V and 4 bases at J, with 20 bases in the middle. The germline gives CDR1 SQVTM, CDR2 ANQGSEA. The CDR3 reads CSVTSGYSSADTQYF. Written as DNA, the CDR3 is TGCAGCGTCACTTCCGGCTACAGTTCGGCAGATACGCAGTATTTT.